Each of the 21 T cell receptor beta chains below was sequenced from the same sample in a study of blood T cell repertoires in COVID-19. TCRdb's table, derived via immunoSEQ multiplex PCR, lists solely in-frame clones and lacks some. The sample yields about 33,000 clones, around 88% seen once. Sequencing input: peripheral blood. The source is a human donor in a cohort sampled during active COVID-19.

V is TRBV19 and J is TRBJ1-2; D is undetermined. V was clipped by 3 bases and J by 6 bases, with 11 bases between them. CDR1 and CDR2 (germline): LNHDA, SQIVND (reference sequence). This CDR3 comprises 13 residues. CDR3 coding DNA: TGTGCCAGTAGTATTACCGGGATCCATGGCTACACCTTC. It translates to CASSITGIHGYTF.

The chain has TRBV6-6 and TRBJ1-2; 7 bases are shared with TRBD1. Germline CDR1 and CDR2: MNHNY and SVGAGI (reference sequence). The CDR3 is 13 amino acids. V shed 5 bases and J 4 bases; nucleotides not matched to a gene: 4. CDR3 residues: CASSGDRAYGYTF. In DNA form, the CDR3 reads TGTGCCAGCAGTGGCGACAGGGCCTATGGCTACACCTTC.

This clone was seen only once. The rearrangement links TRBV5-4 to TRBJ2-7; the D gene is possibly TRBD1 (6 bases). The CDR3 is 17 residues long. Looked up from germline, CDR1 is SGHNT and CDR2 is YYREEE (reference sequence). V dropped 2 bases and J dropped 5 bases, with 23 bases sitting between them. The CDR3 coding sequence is TGTGCCAGCAGCTTACCCTCGGGACAATCCGGCCAACACGAGCAGTACTTC. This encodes CASSLPSGQSGQHEQYF. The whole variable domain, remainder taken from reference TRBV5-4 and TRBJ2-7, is ETGVTQSPTHLIKTRGQQVTLRCSSQSGHNTVSWYQQALGQGPQFIFQYYREEENGRGNFPPRFSGLQFPNYSSELNVNALELDDSALYLCASSLPSGQSGQHEQYFGPGTRLTVT.

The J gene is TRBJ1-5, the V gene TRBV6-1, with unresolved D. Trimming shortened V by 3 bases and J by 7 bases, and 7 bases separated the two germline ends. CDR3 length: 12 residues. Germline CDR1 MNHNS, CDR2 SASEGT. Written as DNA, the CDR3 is TGTGCCAGCAGTGAGAGGGAACAGCCCCAGCATTTT. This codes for CASSEREQPQHF.

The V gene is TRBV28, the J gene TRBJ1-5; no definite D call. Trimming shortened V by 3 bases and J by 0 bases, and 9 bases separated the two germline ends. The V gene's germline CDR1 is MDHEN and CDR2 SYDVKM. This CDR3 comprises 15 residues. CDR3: CASSFIAGSNQPQHF. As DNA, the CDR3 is TGTGCCAGCAGTTTCATAGCCGGTAGCAATCAGCCCCAGCATTTT.

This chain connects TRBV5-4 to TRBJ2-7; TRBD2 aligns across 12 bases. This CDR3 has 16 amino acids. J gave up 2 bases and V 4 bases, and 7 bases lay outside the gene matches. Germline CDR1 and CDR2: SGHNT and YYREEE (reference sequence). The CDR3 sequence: CASSRPSGGVTYEQYF. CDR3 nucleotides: TGTGCCAGCAGCCGTCCTAGCGGGGGGGTGACCTACGAGCAGTACTTC.

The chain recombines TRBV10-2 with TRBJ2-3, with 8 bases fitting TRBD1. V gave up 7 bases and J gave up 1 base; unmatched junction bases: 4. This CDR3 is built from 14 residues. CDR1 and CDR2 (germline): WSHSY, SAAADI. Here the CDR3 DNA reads TGCGCCAGCAATGAACAGGGGGGCACAGATACGCAGTATTTT. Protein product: CASNEQGGTDTQYF.

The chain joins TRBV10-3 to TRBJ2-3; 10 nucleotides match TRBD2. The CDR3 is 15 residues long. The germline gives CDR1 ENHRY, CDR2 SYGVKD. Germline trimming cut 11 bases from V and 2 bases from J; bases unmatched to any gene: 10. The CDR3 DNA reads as TGTGCCGCCAATAGCGGGGGGACCTCCACAGATACGCAGTATTTT. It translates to CAANSGGTSTDTQYF.

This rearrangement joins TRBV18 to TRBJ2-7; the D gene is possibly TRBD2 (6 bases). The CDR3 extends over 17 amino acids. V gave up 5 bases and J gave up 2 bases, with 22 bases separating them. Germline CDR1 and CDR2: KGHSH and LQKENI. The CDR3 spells CASSEAAGLAITYEQYF. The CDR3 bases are TGTGCCAGCTCAGAGGCGGCGGGGCTAGCGATCACCTACGAGCAGTACTTC.

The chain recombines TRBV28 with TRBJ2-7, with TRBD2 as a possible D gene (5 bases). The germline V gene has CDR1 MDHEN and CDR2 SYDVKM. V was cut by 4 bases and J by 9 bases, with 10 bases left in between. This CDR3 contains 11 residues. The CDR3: CASSSGRGQYF. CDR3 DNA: TGTGCCAGCAGTTCGGGAAGAGGGCAGTACTTC. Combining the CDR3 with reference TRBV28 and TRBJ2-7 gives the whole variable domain DVKVTQSSRYLVKRTGEKVFLECVQDMDHENMFWYRQDPGLGLRLIYFSYDVKMKEKGDIPEGYSVSREKKERFSLILESASTNQTSMYLCASSSGRGQYFGPGTRLTVT.

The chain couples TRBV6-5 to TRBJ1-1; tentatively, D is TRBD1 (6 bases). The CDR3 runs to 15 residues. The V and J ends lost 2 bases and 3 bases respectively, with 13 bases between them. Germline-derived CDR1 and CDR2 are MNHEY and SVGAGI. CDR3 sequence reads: CASSYHRAGDTEAFF. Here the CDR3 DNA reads TGTGCCAGCAGTTACCACAGGGCCGGGGACACTGAAGCTTTCTTT.

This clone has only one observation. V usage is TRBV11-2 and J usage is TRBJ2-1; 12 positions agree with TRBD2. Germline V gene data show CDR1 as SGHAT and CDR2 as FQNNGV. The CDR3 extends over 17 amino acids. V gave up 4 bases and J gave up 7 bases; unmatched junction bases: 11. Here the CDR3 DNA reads TGTGCCAGCAGCTGGGCTAGCGGGGGGGATCCCCTTAATGAGCAGTTCTTC. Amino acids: CASSWASGGDPLNEQFF.

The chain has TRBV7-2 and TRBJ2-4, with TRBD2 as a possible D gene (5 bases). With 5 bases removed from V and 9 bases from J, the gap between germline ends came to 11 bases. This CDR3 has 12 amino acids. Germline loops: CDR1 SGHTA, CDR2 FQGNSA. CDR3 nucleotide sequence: TGTGCCAGCAGCATCACCCGGGGCATTCAGTACTTC. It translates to CASSITRGIQYF.

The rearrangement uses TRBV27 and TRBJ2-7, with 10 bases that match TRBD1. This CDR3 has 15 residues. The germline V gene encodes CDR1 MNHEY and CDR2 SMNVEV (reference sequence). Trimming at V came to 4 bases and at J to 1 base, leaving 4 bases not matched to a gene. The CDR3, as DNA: TGTGCCAGCAGTTACGGGACAGGGGCATCCTACGAGCAGTACTTC. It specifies CASSYGTGASYEQYF.

CDR3 in DNA: TGTGCCAGTAGGACAAGCTCCTATAATTCACCCCTCCACTTT. Its translation is CASRTSSYNSPLHF. The chain employs TRBV19 and TRBJ1-6; D gene uncertain. Trimming took 6 bases from V and 0 from J, leaving 6 bases between them. This CDR3 comprises 14 residues. Looked up from germline, CDR1 is LNHDA and CDR2 is SQIVND (reference sequence).

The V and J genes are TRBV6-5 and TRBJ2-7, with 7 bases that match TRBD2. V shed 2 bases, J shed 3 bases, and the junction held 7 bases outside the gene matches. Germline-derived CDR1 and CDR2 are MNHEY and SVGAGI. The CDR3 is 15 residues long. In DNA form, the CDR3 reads TGTGCCAGCAGTTACGGCGGGAGCGAGCGCTACGAGCAGTACTTC. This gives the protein CASSYGGSERYEQYF.

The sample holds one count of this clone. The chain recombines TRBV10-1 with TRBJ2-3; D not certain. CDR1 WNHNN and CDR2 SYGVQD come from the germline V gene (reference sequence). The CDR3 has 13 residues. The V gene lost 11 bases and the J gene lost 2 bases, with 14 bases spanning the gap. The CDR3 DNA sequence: TGCGCCGCTTTATGTTGGCACACAGATACGCAGTATTTT. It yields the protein CAALCWHTDTQYF.

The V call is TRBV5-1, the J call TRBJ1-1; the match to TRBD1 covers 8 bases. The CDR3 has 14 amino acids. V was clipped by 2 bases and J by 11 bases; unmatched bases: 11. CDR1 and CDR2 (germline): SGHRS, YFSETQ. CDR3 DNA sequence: TGCGCCAGCAGCTTATCGGGGACAGGAGACCCCGCTTTCTTT. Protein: CASSLSGTGDPAFF.

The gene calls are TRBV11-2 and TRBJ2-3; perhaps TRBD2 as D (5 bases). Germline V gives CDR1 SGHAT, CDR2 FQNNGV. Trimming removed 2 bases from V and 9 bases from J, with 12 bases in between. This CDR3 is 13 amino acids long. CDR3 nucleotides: TGTGCCAGCAGCTTATGGGCTAGCCGAACGCAGTATTTT. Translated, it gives CASSLWASRTQYF.

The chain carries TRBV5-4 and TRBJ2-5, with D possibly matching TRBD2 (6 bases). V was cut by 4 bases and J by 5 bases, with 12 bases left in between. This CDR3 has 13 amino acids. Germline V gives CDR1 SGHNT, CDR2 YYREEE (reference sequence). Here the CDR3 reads CASSHGSGETQYF. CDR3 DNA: TGTGCCAGCAGCCACGGGAGTGGGGAGACCCAGTACTTC.

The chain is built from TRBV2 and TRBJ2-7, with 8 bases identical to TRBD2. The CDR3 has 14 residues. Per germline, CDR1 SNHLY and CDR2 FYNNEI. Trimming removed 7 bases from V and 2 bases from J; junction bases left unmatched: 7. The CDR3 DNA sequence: TGTGCCAGCAACCTGGGACTAGTCACCTACGAGCAGTACTTC. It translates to CASNLGLVTYEQYF.